This entry lists 18 T cell receptor beta chains sequenced from one sample in a study of post-analysis software for immune sequencing data. Broader study findings: In patients, TRBV5-6, TRBV5-1 and TRBV20-1 belonged to roughly five TRBV segments found more frequently than in controls.

Built from TCR beta cDNA, the libraries had unique molecular identifiers in them. One entry per CDR3 protein results from TCRdb running MiXCR on the PCR reads. The repertoire holds hundreds of thousands of distinct CDR3 sequences, with around 40% as singletons. What these receptors recognize is not known. Sequencing was done on a sample of blood. These receptors originate from a girl aged 5-17 years with multiple sclerosis.

V usage is TRBV4-1 and J usage is TRBJ2-4; D call uncertain. The end of the DNA is better explained by TRBJ2-7, so the J call may be wrong. Germline V gives CDR1 MGHRA, CDR2 YSYEKL. The CDR3 totals 14 residues. In DNA form, the CDR3 reads TGCGCCAGCAGCTTACAGACGGAGAAATACGAGCAGTACTTC. The encoded protein is CASSLQTEKYEQYF.

This clonotype was picked up a small number of times. The gene calls are TRBV9 and TRBJ1-2, with D uncertain. Germline values: CDR1 SGDLS, CDR2 YYNGEE. The CDR3 sequence is 13 residues long. Trimming shortened V by 4 bases and J by 4 bases, and 11 bases separated the two germline ends. CDR3 residues: CASSPDDTYGYTF. Here the CDR3 DNA reads TGTGCCAGCAGCCCCGACGACACCTATGGCTACACCTTC. Supplemented by reference TRBV9 and TRBJ1-2, the full variable domain reads DSGVTQTPKHLITATGQRVTLRCSPRSGDLSVYWYQQSLDQGLQFLIQYYNGEERAKGNILERFSAQQFPDLHSELNLSSLELGDSALYFCASSPDDTYGYTFGSGTRLTVV.

The V call is TRBV5-1, the J call TRBJ2-5, with D unresolved. Trimming took 1 base from V and 4 from J, leaving 8 bases between them. Germline assignment: CDR1 SGHRS and CDR2 YFSETQ. The CDR3 consists of 13 residues. Here the CDR3 reads CASSLREPETQYF. In DNA form, the CDR3 reads TGCGCCAGCAGCTTGCGAGAACCAGAGACCCAGTACTTC.

This clonotype has a handful of counts. This rearrangement joins TRBV12-3 or TRBV12-4 to TRBJ2-2; the D gene is possibly TRBD2 (6 bases). The CDR3 runs 13 residues. Trimming removed 7 bases from V and 5 bases from J, with 11 bases in between. The CDR3 coding sequence is TGTGCCAGCAACCCGGGACTTACCGGGGAGCTGTTTTTT. Translated: CASNPGLTGELFF.

The chain recombines TRBV5-6 with TRBJ2-5, with TRBD2 identical over 11 bases. This CDR3 comprises 16 residues. With V trimmed by 3 bases and J by 5 bases, 9 bases remained unmatched. CDR1 and CDR2 from the germline V gene are SGHDT and YYEEEE. The chain's CDR3 is CASSSKTSGIPETQYF. DNA of the CDR3: TGTGCCAGCAGCTCCAAGACTAGCGGGATCCCCGAGACCCAGTACTTC.

The table lists this clonotype with a few counts. The chain employs TRBV20-1 and TRBJ2-5, with a tentative D call TRBD2 (6 bases). V lost 6 bases and J lost 3, with 17 bases in between. There are 14 residues in the CDR3. Per the germline V gene, CDR1 is DFQATT and CDR2 is SNEGSKA (reference sequence). CDR3 bases: TGCAGTGCCAGACCAGGGACTGGGAAAGAGACCCAGTACTTC. Translated, it gives CSARPGTGKETQYF.

This clonotype turned up a few times. The genes are TRBV12-3 or TRBV12-4 and TRBJ2-1, with a tentative D call TRBD2 (5 bases). The CDR3 length is 17 residues. The V and J ends lost 5 bases and 4 bases respectively, with 21 bases between them. CDR3 bases: TGTGCCAGCAGTGCCTCCCCGGAGCGGACCTCTTACAATGAGCAGTTCTTC. It translates to CASSASPERTSYNEQFF.

V is TRBV20-1 and J is TRBJ1-2; D gene unclear. V lost 3 bases and J 5 bases, leaving 4 bases between the germline ends. The CDR3 covers 10 residues. Germline V CDR1 and CDR2: DFQATT, SNEGSKA (reference sequence). The CDR3: CSASSYGYTF. In nucleotides, the CDR3 is TGCAGTGCTAGTTCGTATGGCTACACCTTC.

V usage is TRBV20-1 and J usage is TRBJ1-6; a possible D gene is TRBD1 (6 bases). CDR3 length equals 14 residues. Trimming shortened V by 5 bases and J by 4 bases, and 12 bases separated the two germline ends. Germline lookup yields CDR1 DFQATT and CDR2 SNEGSKA (reference sequence). CDR3 in amino acids: CSALRTEYNSPLHF. The CDR3 nucleotides are TGCAGTGCTCTCCGGACAGAGTATAATTCACCCCTCCACTTT.

The V call is TRBV12-3 or TRBV12-4, the J call TRBJ2-1, with TRBD2 identical over 7 bases. The CDR3 covers 16 residues. The J segment lost 5 bases and the V segment lost 5 bases, leaving 12 bases of the junction unmatched. This CDR3 is CASSEPWASGHNEQFF. The DNA of the CDR3 is TGTGCCAGCAGTGAGCCGTGGGCTAGCGGCCACAATGAGCAGTTCTTC.

This chain uses TRBV4-1 with TRBJ2-5; D assignment may be TRBD1 or TRBD2 (5 bases each). With 1 base removed from V and 2 bases from J, the gap between germline ends came to 14 bases. The CDR3 spans 16 residues. Germline-derived CDR1 and CDR2 are MGHRA and YSYEKL. CDR3 in DNA: TGCGCCAGCAGCCAAGTTGCCGGGACGCTACAAGAGACCCAGTACTTC. Protein: CASSQVAGTLQETQYF.

This clonotype was seen a handful of times. V usage is TRBV12-3 or TRBV12-4 and J usage is TRBJ2-3; TRBD1 agrees at 7 bases. With V trimmed by 6 bases and J by 3 bases, 12 bases remained unmatched. This CDR3 contains 16 residues. CDR3 sequence: CASRPRQGGWTDTQYF. The CDR3, as DNA: TGTGCCAGCAGGCCGCGACAGGGTGGATGGACAGATACGCAGTATTTT.

Here the CDR3 reads CASSYSWDRTLNTEAFF. The CDR3, as DNA: TGTGCCAGCAGTTACTCTTGGGACAGGACGTTGAACACTGAAGCTTTCTTT. The chain links TRBV6-2 or TRBV6-3 to TRBJ1-1; 8 bases are a match to TRBD1. The CDR3 length is 17 residues. J gave up 0 bases and V 0 bases, and 6 bases lay outside the gene matches. From germline, CDR1 is MNHEY and CDR2 SVGEGT.

The chain is built from TRBV2 and TRBJ2-1; 9 bases are a match to TRBD2. V trimming: 4 bases; J trimming: 5 bases; junction bases outside the gene matches: 9. This CDR3 is built from 16 residues. Per the germline V gene, CDR1 is SNHLY and CDR2 is FYNNEI. CDR3 in amino acids: CASSAPGTSPHNEQFF. CDR3 nucleotide sequence: TGTGCCAGCAGTGCCCCCGGGACTAGCCCCCACAATGAGCAGTTCTTC.

The chain couples TRBV29-1 to TRBJ2-7; TRBD1 matches 10 bases. The germline gives CDR1 SQVTM, CDR2 ANQGSEA. This CDR3 contains 14 residues. Trimming cost V 6 bases and J 4 bases; bases outside gene matches: 9. CDR3 loop: CSVERTGGGYEQYF. The CDR3 bases are TGCAGCGTAGAACGGACAGGGGGAGGGTACGAGCAGTACTTC.

On this clonotype itself: A read error is likely, as this CDR3 ends without the conserved phenylalanine or tryptophan. The chain recombines TRBV7-9 with TRBJ2-5; D is perhaps TRBD1 or TRBD2 (5 bases each). This CDR3 contains 12 residues. Germline V gene sequence: CDR1 SEHNR, CDR2 FQNEAQ (reference sequence). Trimming removed 5 bases at V and 7 bases at J, with 11 bases between. CDR3 DNA: TGTGCCAGCAGCCCTGTTGGGGGGACCCAGTACTGC. Protein product: CASSPVGGTQYC.

This rearrangement joins TRBV7-3 to TRBJ1-1; D might be TRBD1 (6 bases). V was trimmed by 5 bases and J by 3 bases, leaving 10 bases between them. This CDR3 has 13 amino acids. Germline CDR1 is SGHTA and CDR2 is FQGTGA. CDR3 protein: CASSQGWDTEAFF. CDR3 coding DNA: TGTGCCAGCAGCCAGGGGTGGGACACTGAAGCTTTCTTT.

Regarding this clonotype: An end of the junction differs from the germline gene, which may be a read error. This chain connects TRBV20-1 to TRBJ1-2; D unresolved. Per germline, CDR1 DFQATT and CDR2 SNEGSKA (reference sequence). This CDR3 comprises 13 residues. This CDR3 is CSATRNSNYGYTF. The CDR3 DNA is TGCAGTGCTACCAGGAATAGTAACTACGGCTACACCTTC.